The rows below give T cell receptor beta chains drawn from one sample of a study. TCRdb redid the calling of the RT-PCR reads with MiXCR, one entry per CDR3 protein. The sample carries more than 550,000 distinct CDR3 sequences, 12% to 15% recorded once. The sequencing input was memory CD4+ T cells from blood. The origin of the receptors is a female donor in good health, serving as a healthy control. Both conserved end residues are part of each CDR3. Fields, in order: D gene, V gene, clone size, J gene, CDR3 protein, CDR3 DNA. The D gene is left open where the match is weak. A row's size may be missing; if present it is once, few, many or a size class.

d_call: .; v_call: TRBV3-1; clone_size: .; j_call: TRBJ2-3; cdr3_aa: CASSLLVTDTQYF; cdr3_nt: TGTGCCAGCAGCCTATTGGTCACAGATACGCAGTATTTT
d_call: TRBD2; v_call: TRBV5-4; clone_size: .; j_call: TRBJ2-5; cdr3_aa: CASSLAGRGPQETQYF; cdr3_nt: TGTGCCAGCAGCTTGGCCGGGAGGGGCCCCCAAGAGACCCAGTACTTC
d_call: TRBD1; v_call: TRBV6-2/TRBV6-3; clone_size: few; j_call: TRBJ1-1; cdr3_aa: CASSYTQDRGWYNTEAFF; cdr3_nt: TGTGCCAGCAGTTACACTCAGGACAGGGGTTGGTACAACACTGAAGCTTTCTTT
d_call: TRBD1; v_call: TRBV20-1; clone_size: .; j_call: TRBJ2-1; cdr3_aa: CSAPRTGDNEQFF; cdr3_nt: TGCAGTGCTCCGAGGACAGGAGACAATGAGCAGTTCTTC
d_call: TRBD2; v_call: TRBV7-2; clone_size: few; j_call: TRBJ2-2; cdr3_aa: CASMGGTSGRGDTGELFF; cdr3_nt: TGTGCCAGCATGGGAGGGACTAGCGGGAGAGGGGACACCGGGGAGCTGTTTTTT
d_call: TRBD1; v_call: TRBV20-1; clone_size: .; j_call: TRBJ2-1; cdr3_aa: CSARSRDRGIEQFF; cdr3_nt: TGCAGTGCTAGAAGCCGGGACAGGGGCATTGAGCAGTTCTTC
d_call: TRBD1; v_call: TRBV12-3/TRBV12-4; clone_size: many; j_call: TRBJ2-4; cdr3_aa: CASSHRDRDVKNIQYF; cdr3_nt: TGTGCCAGCAGTCACCGGGACAGGGACGTCAAAAACATTCAGTACTTC
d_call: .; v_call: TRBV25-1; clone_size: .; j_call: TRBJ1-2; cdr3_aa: CASSGEQAGRHGYTF; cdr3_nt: TGTGCCAGCAGTGGAGAACAGGCAGGGAGGCATGGCTACACCTTC
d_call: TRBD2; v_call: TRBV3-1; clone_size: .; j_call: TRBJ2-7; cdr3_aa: CASSPMTSGRGRHEQYF; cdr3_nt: TGTGCCAGCAGCCCAATGACTAGCGGGAGAGGCCGCCACGAGCAGTACTTC
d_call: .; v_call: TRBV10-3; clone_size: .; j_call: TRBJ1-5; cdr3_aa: CAISESVGNNQPQHF; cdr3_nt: TGTGCCATCAGTGAGTCGGTGGGAAACAATCAGCCCCAGCATTTT
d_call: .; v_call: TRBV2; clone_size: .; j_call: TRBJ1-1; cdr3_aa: CASAGGLRNTEAFF; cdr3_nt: TGTGCCAGCGCTGGAGGCCTGAGAAACACTGAAGCTTTCTTT
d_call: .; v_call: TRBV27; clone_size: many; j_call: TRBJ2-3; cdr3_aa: CASSEGGRPDTQYF; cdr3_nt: TGTGCCAGCAGTGAAGGGGGGAGGCCAGATACGCAGTATTTT
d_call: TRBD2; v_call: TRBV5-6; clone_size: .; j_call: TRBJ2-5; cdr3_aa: CASSLEAGAGETQYF; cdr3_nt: TGTGCCAGCAGCCTCGAAGCGGGAGCCGGAGAGACCCAGTACTTC
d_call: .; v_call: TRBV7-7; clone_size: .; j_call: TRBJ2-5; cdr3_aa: CASSPGQVAETQYF; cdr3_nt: TGTGCTAGCAGCCCAGGACAAGTCGCAGAGACCCAGTACTTC
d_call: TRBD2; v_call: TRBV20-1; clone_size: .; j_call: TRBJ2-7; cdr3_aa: CSATTNRAGGYEQYF; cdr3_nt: TGCAGTGCTACAACAAACAGGGCGGGGGGCTACGAGCAGTACTTC
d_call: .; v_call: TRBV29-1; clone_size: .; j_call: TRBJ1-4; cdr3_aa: CSVETGFANEKLFF; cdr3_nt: TGCAGCGTTGAAACAGGGTTCGCTAATGAAAAACTGTTTTTT
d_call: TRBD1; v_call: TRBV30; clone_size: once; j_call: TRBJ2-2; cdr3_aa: CAWQHPGQGHTGELFF; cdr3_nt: TGTGCCTGGCAACACCCGGGACAGGGTCACACCGGGGAGCTGTTTTTT
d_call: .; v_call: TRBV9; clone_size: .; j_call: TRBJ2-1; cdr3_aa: CASSIMSYNEQFF; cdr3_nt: TGTGCCAGCAGTATTATGAGCTACAATGAGCAGTTCTTC
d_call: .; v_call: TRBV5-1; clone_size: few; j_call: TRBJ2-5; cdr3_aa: CASSLVPGGSETQYF; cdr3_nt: TGCGCCAGCAGCTTGGTTCCGGGTGGATCAGAGACCCAGTACTTC
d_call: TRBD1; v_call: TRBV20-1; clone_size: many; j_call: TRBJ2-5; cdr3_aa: CSVNDRGLGETQYF; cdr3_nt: TGCAGTGTCAACGACAGGGGGCTTGGAGAGACCCAGTACTTC
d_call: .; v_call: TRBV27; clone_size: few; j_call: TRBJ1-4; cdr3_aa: CASSLGASSNRFF; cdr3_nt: TGTGCCAGCAGTTTAGGTGCCTCCTCGAATCGGTTTTTT
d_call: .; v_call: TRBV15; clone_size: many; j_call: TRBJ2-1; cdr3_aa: CATSRDRAHNEQFF; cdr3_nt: TGTGCCACCAGCAGAGATCGAGCCCACAATGAGCAGTTCTTC
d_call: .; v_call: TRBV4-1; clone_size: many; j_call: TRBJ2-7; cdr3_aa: CASSAYLGEQYF; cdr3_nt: TGCGCCAGCAGCGCCTATTTAGGGGAGCAGTACTTC
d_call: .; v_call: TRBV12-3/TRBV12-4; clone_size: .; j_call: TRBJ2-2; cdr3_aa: CASSMNTGELFF; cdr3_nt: TGTGCCAGCAGCATGAACACCGGAGAGCTGTTTTTT
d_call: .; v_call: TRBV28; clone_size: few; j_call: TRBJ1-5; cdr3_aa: CASSRWAGEGNQPQHF; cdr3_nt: TGTGCCAGCAGCCGATGGGCAGGGGAGGGCAATCAGCCCCAGCATTTT
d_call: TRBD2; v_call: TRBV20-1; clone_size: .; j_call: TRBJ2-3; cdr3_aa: CSARDRASGSFGDTQYF; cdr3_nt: TGCAGTGCTAGAGATCGGGCTAGCGGGAGTTTCGGAGATACGCAGTATTTT
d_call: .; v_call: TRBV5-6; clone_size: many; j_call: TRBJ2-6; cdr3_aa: CASSVPGKRSGANVLTF; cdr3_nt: TGTGCCAGCAGCGTACCAGGGAAGAGATCTGGGGCCAACGTCCTGACTTTC
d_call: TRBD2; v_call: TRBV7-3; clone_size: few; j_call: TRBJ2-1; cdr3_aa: CASSLAGFSGSGSYNEQFF; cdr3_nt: TGTGCCAGCAGCTTAGCCGGGTTTAGCGGGAGTGGATCCTACAATGAGCAGTTCTTC
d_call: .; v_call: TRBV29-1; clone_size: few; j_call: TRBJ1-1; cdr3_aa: CSFTGSEGLTFF; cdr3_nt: TGCAGCTTCACAGGGTCCGAGGGGCTAACTTTCTTT
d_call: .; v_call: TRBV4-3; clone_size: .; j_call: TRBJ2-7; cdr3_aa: CASSQGGGNEQYF; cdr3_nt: TGCGCCAGCAGCCAAGGAGGGGGAAACGAGCAGTACTTC
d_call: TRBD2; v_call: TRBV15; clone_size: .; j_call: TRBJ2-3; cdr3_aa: CATSRDLSGRRTDTQYF; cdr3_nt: TGTGCCACCAGCAGAGATCTCAGCGGGAGGCGCACAGATACGCAGTATTTT
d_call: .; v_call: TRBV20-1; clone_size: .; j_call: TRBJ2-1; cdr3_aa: CSARRGGRNNEQFF; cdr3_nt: TGCAGTGCTAGACGTGGGGGCCGGAACAATGAGCAGTTCTTC
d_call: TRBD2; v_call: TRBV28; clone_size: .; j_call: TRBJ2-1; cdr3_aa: CASTIGTSYNEQFF; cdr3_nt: TGTGCCAGCACGATCGGGACTAGCTACAATGAGCAGTTCTTC
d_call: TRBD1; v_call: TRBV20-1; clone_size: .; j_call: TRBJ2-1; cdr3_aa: CSAKTGYGEQFF; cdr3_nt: TGCAGTGCTAAGACAGGGTACGGTGAGCAGTTCTTC
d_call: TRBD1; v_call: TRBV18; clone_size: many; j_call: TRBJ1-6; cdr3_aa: CASSPRQGAKNSPLHF; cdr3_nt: TGTGCCAGCTCACCTCGACAGGGGGCGAAGAATTCACCCCTCCACTTT
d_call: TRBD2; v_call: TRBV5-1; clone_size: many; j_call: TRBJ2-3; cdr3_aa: CASSLSSSGGLITDTQYF; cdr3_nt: TGCGCCAGCAGCTTGTCGTCTAGCGGGGGCTTAATCACAGATACGCAGTATTTT
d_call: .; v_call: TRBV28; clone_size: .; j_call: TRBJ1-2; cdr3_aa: CHQNYGYTF; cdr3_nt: TGTCACCAAAACTATGGCTACACCTTC
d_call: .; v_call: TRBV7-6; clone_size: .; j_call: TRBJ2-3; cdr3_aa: CASSLVAGAGTDTQYF; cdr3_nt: TGTGCCAGCAGCTTAGTGGCAGGGGCTGGTACAGATACGCAGTATTTT
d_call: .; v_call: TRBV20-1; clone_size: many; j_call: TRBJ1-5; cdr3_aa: CSARDDSKPQHF; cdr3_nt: TGCAGTGCTAGAGACGACAGTAAACCCCAGCATTTT
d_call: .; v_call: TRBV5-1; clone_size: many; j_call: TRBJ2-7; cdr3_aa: CASSLEYSYEQYF; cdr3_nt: TGCGCCAGCAGCTTGGAGTACTCCTACGAGCAGTACTTC